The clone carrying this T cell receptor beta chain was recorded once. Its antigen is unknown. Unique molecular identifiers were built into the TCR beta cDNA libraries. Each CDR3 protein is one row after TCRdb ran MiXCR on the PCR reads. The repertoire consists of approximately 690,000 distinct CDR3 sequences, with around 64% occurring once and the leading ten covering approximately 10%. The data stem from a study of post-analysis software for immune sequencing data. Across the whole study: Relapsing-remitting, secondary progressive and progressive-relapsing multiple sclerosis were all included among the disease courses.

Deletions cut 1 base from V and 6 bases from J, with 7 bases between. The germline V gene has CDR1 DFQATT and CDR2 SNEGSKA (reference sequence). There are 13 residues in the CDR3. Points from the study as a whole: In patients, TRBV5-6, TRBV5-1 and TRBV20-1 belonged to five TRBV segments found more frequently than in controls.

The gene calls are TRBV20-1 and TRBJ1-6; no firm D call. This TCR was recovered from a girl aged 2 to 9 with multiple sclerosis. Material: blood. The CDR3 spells CSARGPGNSPLHF. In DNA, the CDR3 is TGCAGTGCTAGAGGTCCGGGTAATTCACCCCTCCACTTT.